This TCR beta chain was sequenced during a study of regulatory T cells in long-lasting Graves disease. Study in general: Persistent cases took antithyroid drugs over 5 years and stayed TSH receptor antibody positive.

The sample's time point: persistent/refractory GD, antithyroid drugs over 5 years with positive TRAb. From PBMCs, RNA was extracted and then used to make the TCR library. For TCR beta, libraries came from iRepertoire HTBI primers and Arm-PCR of CDR3 regions. In the original workflow: Detected in the samples were roughly 60 TRBV and 15 or so TRBJ segments. TCRdb redid the calling of the multiplex PCR reads with MiXCR, one entry per CDR3 protein. Here the V and J calls rest on TCRdb's processing, not on the authors' analysis. This sample has a few hundred thousand distinct CDR3 sequences, with 20% to 25% found just once. This clonotype was found many times. Its antigen remains unknown. This CDR3 has 15 residues. Trimming shortened V by 3 bases and J by 8 bases, and 19 bases separated the two germline ends. Germline V gene lookup returns CDR1 MDHEN and CDR2 SYDVKM. The study, taken as a whole, reports: Less diverse TCR repertoires were seen in persistent Graves' patients than in newly diagnosed ones. TRBV28, TRBJ1-2 and TRBJ2-5 were favored in persistent disease.

The J gene is TRBJ1-2, the V gene TRBV28, with D tentatively TRBD1 (6 bases). Specimen: peripheral blood mononuclear cells (PBMCs), collected when the disease was refractory, from a patient treated with antithyroid drugs. This receptor was obtained from a female donor with Graves disease. The CDR3 coding sequence is TGTGCCAGCAGTTTCAGCCTCGGGGGCGGAGGCGGCTACACCTTC. It codes for CASSFSLGGGGGYTF.